Following are 25 T cell receptor beta chains from one sample sequenced in a study of human T cells and chemical hapten exposure (dated by TCRdb to the early 2020s). Total RNA was isolated from unfractionated whole blood collected in Tempus Blood RNA tubes. During library preparation, unique molecular identifiers were attached to individual cDNA molecules so that TCRs could be counted in a quantitative, reproducible way. TCRdb reprocessed the public reads (quality trimming at Q25 with fastp, clone calling with MiXCR) and kept in-frame beta chains. Each record represents a unique CDR3 protein, reported with the most common genes and DNA among its rows. The table for this sample lists about 120,000 distinct CDR3 sequences; over 7% of them were counted only once. The ten biggest clones cover around 1.4% of the sample. The specimen was whole blood. These receptors all come from a human donor in good health. Some clones in this sample may be carry-over from other donors' samples. Donor details come from another sample of the same person, matched by shared clones.

The chain joins TRBV20-1 to TRBJ1-1; D perhaps matches TRBD1 (6 bases). Germline V gene sequence: CDR1 DFQATT, CDR2 SNEGSKA (reference sequence). Deletions cut 6 bases from V and 1 base from J, with 15 bases between. CDR3 length equals 14 residues. CDR3 DNA sequence: TGCAGTGCAAGGGCCGGGGGCCCGAACACTGAAGCTTTCTTT. Its translation: CSARAGGPNTEAFF.

There are many counts of this clonotype. The V call is TRBV29-1, the J call TRBJ2-7; a possible D gene is TRBD1 (5 bases). This CDR3 has 15 residues. Looked up from germline, CDR1 is SQVTM and CDR2 is ANQGSEA. Trimming removed 0 bases at V and 0 bases at J, with 12 bases between. The CDR3 nucleotides are TGCAGCGTTGAAGAAAGGGGCCAGGACTCCTACGAGCAGTACTTC. Translating gives CSVEERGQDSYEQYF.

This clonotype came up many times. The chain employs TRBV29-1 and TRBJ2-7; D is unclear. Trimming left V 2 bases short and J 0 bases short, with 8 bases between. The germline V gene encodes CDR1 SQVTM and CDR2 ANQGSEA. The CDR3 contains 13 residues. The CDR3 bases are TGCAGCGTTGAATCGCAGACCTCCTACGAGCAGTACTTC. The encoded protein is CSVESQTSYEQYF.

This clonotype was picked up a small number of times. The rearrangement uses TRBV29-1 and TRBJ2-5; perhaps TRBD1 as D (6 bases). Per the germline V gene, CDR1 is SQVTM and CDR2 is ANQGSEA. The CDR3 runs 14 residues. V was pared by 6 bases and J by 1 base, with 15 bases between. The CDR3 DNA is TGCAGCGTGGGAAAGACAGGTAGCCAAGAGACCCAGTACTTC. Its protein product is CSVGKTGSQETQYF.

Many counts were recorded for this clonotype. The rearrangement joins TRBV5-1 to TRBJ2-5; 10 bases agree with TRBD2. The CDR3 is 18 amino acids. CDR1 and CDR2 (germline): SGHRS, YFSETQ. The V segment lost 0 bases and the J segment 2 bases; nucleotides outside the gene matches: 10. This CDR3 is CASSLGQPGLARQETQYF. CDR3 nucleotides: TGCGCCAGCAGCTTGGGCCAACCGGGACTAGCGAGACAAGAGACCCAGTACTTC.

Worth noting for this clonotype: A read error may produce the germline difference seen at one junction end. The chain joins TRBV20-1 to TRBJ2-7; 7 bases are shared with TRBD2. The germline CDR1 and CDR2 sequences are DFQATT and SNEGSKA (reference sequence). The CDR3 has 15 amino acids. The DNA of the CDR3 is TGCAGTGCGAGAGAAGCGGGATATCACTCCTACGAGCAGTACTTC. Translation gives CSAREAGYHSYEQYF.

In this sample, this clonotype turned up many times. This chain connects TRBV29-1 to TRBJ2-5; possible D gene TRBD1, 5 bases. In germline, CDR1 is SQVTM, CDR2 ANQGSEA. Deletions cut 6 bases from V and 5 bases from J, with 16 bases between. The CDR3 runs to 13 residues. The CDR3 DNA is TGCAGCGTCGGAACAGCCCCAGGGGAGACCCAGTACTTC. Amino acid sequence: CSVGTAPGETQYF.

This CDR3 is CASSLGSGGNTGELFF. The CDR3 bases are TGCGCCAGCAGCTTGGGTAGCGGAGGGAACACCGGGGAGCTGTTTTTT. V usage is TRBV5-1 and J usage is TRBJ2-2; the D gene is possibly TRBD2 (6 bases). The V gene lost 0 bases and the J gene lost 1 base, with 10 bases spanning the gap. Germline V gives CDR1 SGHRS, CDR2 YFSETQ. This CDR3 is 16 amino acids long.

This clonotype has more than one count but fewer than ten. In DNA, the CDR3 is TGTGCCAGCAGTTACGCTATAGTCCAGAACACCGGGGAGCTGTTTTTT. This codes for CASSYAIVQNTGELFF. The chain recombines TRBV6-6 with TRBJ2-2; D is unclear. Trimming shortened V by 2 bases and J by 1 base, and 11 bases separated the two germline ends. Germline V gives CDR1 MNHNY, CDR2 SVGAGI (reference sequence). The CDR3 totals 16 residues.

In its sample, this clonotype was seen many times. The CDR3 DNA reads TGTGCCAGCAGCTCCCGAGGACTAGCGGGGTACACAGATACGCAGTATTTT. This sequence encodes CASSSRGLAGYTDTQYF. The V call is TRBV9, the J call TRBJ2-3, with 12 bases that match TRBD2. The V gene end was trimmed by 4 bases and the J gene end by 2 bases; junction bases not matched to a gene: 8. Germline values: CDR1 SGDLS, CDR2 YYNGEE. The CDR3 loop spans 17 amino acids.

The table lists this clonotype with many counts. The chain combines TRBV12-5 with TRBJ1-2; possible D gene TRBD1, 6 bases. The germline gives CDR1 LGHNT, CDR2 FRNRAP. V lost 5 bases, J lost 4 bases, and 11 bases lay in between. The CDR3 loop spans 13 amino acids. In DNA form, the CDR3 reads TGTGCTAGTGGTGCCGACAGGACCTATGGCTACACCTTC. Its protein is CASGADRTYGYTF.

This clonotype was recorded a few times. The rearrangement links TRBV29-1 to TRBJ1-1; D might be TRBD1 (5 bases). V was trimmed by 7 bases and J by 1 base, leaving 16 bases between them. The CDR3 is made up of 14 amino acids. The V gene's germline CDR1 is SQVTM and CDR2 ANQGSEA. Written as DNA, the CDR3 is TGCAGCGCGAGTGGGGCTGGGACGAACACTGAAGCTTTCTTT. Encoded protein: CSASGAGTNTEAFF.

Written as DNA, the CDR3 is TGTGCCAGCAGCCCGGACGGGCTAGTGGGCGAGCAGTACTTC. Protein sequence: CASSPDGLVGEQYF. The chain has TRBV5-4 and TRBJ2-7, with D hard to call. Germline V gene data show CDR1 as SGHNT and CDR2 as YYREEE (reference sequence). The V and J ends lost 4 bases and 6 bases respectively, with 17 bases between them. The CDR3 has 14 amino acids.

This clonotype was seen ten or more times. The chain has TRBV3-1 and TRBJ2-3, with TRBD2 identical over 8 bases. J was trimmed by 2 bases and V by 0 bases; bases with no gene match: 7. The CDR3 loop spans 17 amino acids. Per germline, CDR1 LGHDT and CDR2 YNNKEL (reference sequence). This CDR3 reads CASSQETSGFLTDTQYF. Here the CDR3 DNA reads TGTGCCAGCAGCCAAGAAACTAGCGGCTTTCTCACAGATACGCAGTATTTT.

This clonotype was counted many times. The CDR3 DNA reads TGCGCCAGCAGCCAGGTCGTCTCAGTTTTTAAGGTTAATGAAAAACTGTTTTTT. Its translation: CASSQVVSVFKVNEKLFF. This chain links TRBV4-3 with TRBJ1-4; D is undetermined. The CDR3 has 18 amino acids. V shed 3 bases and J shed 4 bases, with 21 bases lying between them. The V gene's germline CDR1 is LGHNA and CDR2 YSLEER.

This chain uses TRBV4-2 with TRBJ2-2; TRBD2 matches at 7 bases. V lost 8 bases and J lost 5; bases outside the gene matches: 2. CDR1 and CDR2 from the germline V gene are LGHNA and YNFKEQ. The CDR3 has 12 amino acids. In DNA form, the CDR3 reads TGTGCCAGCTGGGGGGGGACCGGGGAGCTGTTTTTT. Translation: CASWGGTGELFF.

This clonotype was counted only a few times. The chain carries TRBV27 and TRBJ2-5; TRBD1 matches 10 bases. V lost 3 bases to trimming and J lost 4 bases; unmatched junction nucleotides: 5. CDR3 length: 15 amino acids. Germline CDR1 and CDR2: MNHEY and SMNVEV (reference sequence). The CDR3 reads CASSFYRTGGETQYF. CDR3 sequence (DNA): TGTGCCAGCAGTTTCTACAGGACAGGGGGAGAGACCCAGTACTTC.

This clonotype was observed many times. The rearrangement links TRBV7-8 to TRBJ2-1; TRBD2 is a possible D gene (6 bases). The CDR3 covers 16 residues. The germline gives CDR1 SGHVS, CDR2 FQNEAQ. The V end was cut by 2 bases, the J end by 0 bases, with 11 bases between. CDR3 sequence: CASSLRAGSSYNEQFF. The CDR3 nucleotides are TGTGCCAGCAGCTTACGCGCGGGGAGCTCCTACAATGAGCAGTTCTTC.

This clonotype turned up a few times. The chain employs TRBV3-1 and TRBJ2-1; no firm D call. From germline, CDR1 is LGHDT and CDR2 YNNKEL (reference sequence). The CDR3 contains 12 residues. With 0 bases removed from V and 10 bases from J, the gap between germline ends came to 7 bases. The CDR3 loop reads CASSQDDGEQFF. As DNA, the CDR3 is TGTGCCAGCAGCCAAGATGACGGGGAGCAGTTCTTC.

Many counts were recorded for this clonotype. The chain is built from TRBV20-1 and TRBJ1-1; TRBD1 matches at 7 bases. The CDR3 is 13 residues long. Trimming cost V 7 bases and J 0 bases; bases outside gene matches: 5. Germline loops: CDR1 DFQATT, CDR2 SNEGSKA (reference sequence). The CDR3 here is CSVTGTVNTEAFF. Written as DNA, the CDR3 is TGCAGTGTCACCGGGACAGTGAACACTGAAGCTTTCTTT.

This clonotype was seen repeatedly, ten times or more. The chain employs TRBV11-2 and TRBJ2-7; D is unclear. Germline values: CDR1 SGHAT, CDR2 FQNNGV. Trimming pared 3 bases from V and 4 bases from J, leaving 13 bases between. This CDR3 is built from 14 residues. CDR3 nucleotide sequence: TGTGCCAGCAGCTTCCCCTCGGCCGCGTACGAGCAGTACTTC. Translating gives CASSFPSAAYEQYF.

In this sample, this clonotype turned up a few times. This sequence joins TRBV15 and TRBJ2-1, with 7 positions matching TRBD2. This CDR3 contains 18 residues. Germline V CDR1 and CDR2: LNHNV, YYDKDF (reference sequence). Trimming took 0 bases from V and 4 from J; bases not matched to a gene: 12. CDR3 sequence (DNA): TGTGCCACCAGCAGAGATAAGGGGTGGGCGGGGGAGTACAATGAGCAGTTCTTC. This codes for CATSRDKGWAGEYNEQFF.

The gene calls are TRBV3-1 and TRBJ1-2; D is unresolved. Trimming took 1 base from V and 7 from J, leaving 10 bases between them. The CDR3 runs 13 residues. The germline gives CDR1 LGHDT, CDR2 YNNKEL (reference sequence). CDR3 DNA sequence: TGTGCCAGCAGCCAAGGGGCAGGTGGTGGCTACACCTTC. The encoded protein is CASSQGAGGGYTF.

The table lists this clonotype with many counts. The chain is built from TRBV7-2 and TRBJ2-1, with TRBD1 matching 9 bases. The germline V gene has CDR1 SGHTA and CDR2 FQGNSA. J gave up 10 bases and V 2 bases, and 9 bases lay outside the gene matches. The CDR3 has 15 residues. The CDR3 DNA sequence: TGTGCCAGCAGCTTACCTCGGACAGGGGCAGGAGAGCAGTTCTTC. Its translation: CASSLPRTGAGEQFF.

This clonotype was recorded a few times. The gene calls are TRBV20-1 and TRBJ1-2; D is unresolved. Trimming removed 5 bases at V and 4 bases at J, with 14 bases between. This CDR3 has 13 residues. The germline CDR1 and CDR2 sequences are DFQATT and SNEGSKA (reference sequence). DNA for the CDR3: TGCAGTGCTCCTCACACTGGGCTCTATGGCTACACCTTC. Protein sequence: CSAPHTGLYGYTF.